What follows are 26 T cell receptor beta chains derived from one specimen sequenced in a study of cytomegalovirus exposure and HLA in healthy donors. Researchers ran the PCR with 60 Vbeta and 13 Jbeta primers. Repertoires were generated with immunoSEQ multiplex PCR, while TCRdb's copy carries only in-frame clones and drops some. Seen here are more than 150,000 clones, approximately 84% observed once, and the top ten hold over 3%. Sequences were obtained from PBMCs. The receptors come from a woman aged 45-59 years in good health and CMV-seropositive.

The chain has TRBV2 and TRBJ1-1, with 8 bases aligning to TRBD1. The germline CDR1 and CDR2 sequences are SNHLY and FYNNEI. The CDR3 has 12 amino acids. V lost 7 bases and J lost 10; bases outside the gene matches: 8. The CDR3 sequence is CASMSQGAGAFF. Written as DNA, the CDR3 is TGTGCCAGCATGAGCCAGGGGGCTGGAGCTTTCTTT.

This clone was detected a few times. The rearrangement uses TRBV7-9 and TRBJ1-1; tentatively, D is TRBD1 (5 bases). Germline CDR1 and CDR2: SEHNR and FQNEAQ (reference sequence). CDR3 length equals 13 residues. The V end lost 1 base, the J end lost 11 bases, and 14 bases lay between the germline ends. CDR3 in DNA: TGTGCCAGCAGCTTAGATACAGGTGTGGAGGCTTTCTTT. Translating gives CASSLDTGVEAFF.

The CDR3 reads CASSAASGGTDTQYF. As DNA, the CDR3 is TGTGCCAGTAGTGCGGCGAGCGGGGGCACAGATACGCAGTATTTT. The chain has TRBV19 and TRBJ2-3; 7 nucleotides match TRBD2. The CDR3 has 15 residues. Germline CDR1 LNHDA, CDR2 SQIVND (reference sequence). V lost 5 bases, J lost 1 base, and 6 bases stayed unmatched.

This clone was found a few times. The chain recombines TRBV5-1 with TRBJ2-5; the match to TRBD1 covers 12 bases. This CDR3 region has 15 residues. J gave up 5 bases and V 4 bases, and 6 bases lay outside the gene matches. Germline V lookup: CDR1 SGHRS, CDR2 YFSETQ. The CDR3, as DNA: TGCGCCAGCAGCGAGGGGACAGGGGGCTTGGAGACCCAGTACTTC. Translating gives CASSEGTGGLETQYF.

The CDR3 reads CASSPTGTGSRNEQFF. DNA of the CDR3: TGTGCCAGCAGCCCAACCGGGACAGGGAGCCGCAATGAGCAGTTCTTC. The genes are TRBV11-3 and TRBJ2-1; 9 nucleotides match TRBD1. This CDR3 has 16 amino acids. Germline CDR1 and CDR2: SGHNT and YENEEA. The V gene end was trimmed by 5 bases and the J gene end by 6 bases; junction bases not matched to a gene: 11. Combining the CDR3 with reference TRBV11-3 and TRBJ2-1 gives the whole variable domain EAGVVQSPRYKIIEKKQPVAFWCNPISGHNTLYWYLQNLGQGPELLIRYENEEAVDDSQLPKDRFSAERLKGVDSTLKIQPAELGDSAVYLCASSPTGTGSRNEQFFGPGTRLTVL.

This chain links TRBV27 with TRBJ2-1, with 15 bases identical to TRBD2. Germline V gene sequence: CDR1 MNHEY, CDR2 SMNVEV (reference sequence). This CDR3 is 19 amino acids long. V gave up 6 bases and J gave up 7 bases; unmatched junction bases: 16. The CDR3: CASRPLLQGTSGRLNEQFF. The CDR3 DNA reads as TGTGCCAGCAGACCACTCCTCCAGGGGACTAGCGGGAGGTTGAATGAGCAGTTCTTC.

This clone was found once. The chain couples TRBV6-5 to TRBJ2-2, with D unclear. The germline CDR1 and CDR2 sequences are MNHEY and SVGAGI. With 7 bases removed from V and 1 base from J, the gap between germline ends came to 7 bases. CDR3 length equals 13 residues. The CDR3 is CASTTGNTGELFF. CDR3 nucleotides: TGTGCCAGCACCACGGGGAACACCGGGGAGCTGTTTTTT.

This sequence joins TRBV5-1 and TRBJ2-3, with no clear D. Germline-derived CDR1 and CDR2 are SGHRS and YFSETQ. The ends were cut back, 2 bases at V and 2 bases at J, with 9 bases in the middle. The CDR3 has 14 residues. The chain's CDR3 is CASSLGATTDTQYF. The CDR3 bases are TGCGCCAGCAGCTTAGGAGCGACCACAGATACGCAGTATTTT.

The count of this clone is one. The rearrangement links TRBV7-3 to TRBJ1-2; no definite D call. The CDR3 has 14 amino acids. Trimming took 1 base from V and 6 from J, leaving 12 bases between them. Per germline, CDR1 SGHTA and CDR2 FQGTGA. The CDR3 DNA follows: TGTGCCAGCAGCTTAATGGCATCCGGGGATGGCTACACCTTC. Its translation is CASSLMASGDGYTF.

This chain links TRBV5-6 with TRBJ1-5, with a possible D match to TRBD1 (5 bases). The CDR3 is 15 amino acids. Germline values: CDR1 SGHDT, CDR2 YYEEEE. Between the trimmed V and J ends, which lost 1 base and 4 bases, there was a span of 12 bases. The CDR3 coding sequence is TGTGCCAGCAGCTTGCAGGGAGGATGGAATCAGCCCCAGCATTTT. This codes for CASSLQGGWNQPQHF.

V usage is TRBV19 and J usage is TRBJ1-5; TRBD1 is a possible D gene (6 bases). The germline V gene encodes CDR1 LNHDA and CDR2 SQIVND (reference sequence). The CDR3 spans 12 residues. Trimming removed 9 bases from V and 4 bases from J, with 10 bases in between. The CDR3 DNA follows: TGTGCCAGCCAGAGGGGGAATCAGCCCCAGCATTTT. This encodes CASQRGNQPQHF.

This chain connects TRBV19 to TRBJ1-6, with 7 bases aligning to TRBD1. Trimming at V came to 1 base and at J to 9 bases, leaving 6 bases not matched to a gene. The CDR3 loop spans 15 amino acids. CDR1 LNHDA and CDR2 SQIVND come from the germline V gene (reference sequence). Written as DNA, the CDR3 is TGTGCCAGTAGTATAGTATCAGGGGGGACTTCACCCCTCCACTTT. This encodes CASSIVSGGTSPLHF.

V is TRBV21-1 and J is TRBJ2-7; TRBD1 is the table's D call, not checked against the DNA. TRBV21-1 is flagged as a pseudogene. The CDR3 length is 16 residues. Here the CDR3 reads CASSALDRASSYEQYF. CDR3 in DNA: TGTGCCAGCAGTGCTTTGGACAGGGCTTCCTCCTACGAGCAGTACTTC.

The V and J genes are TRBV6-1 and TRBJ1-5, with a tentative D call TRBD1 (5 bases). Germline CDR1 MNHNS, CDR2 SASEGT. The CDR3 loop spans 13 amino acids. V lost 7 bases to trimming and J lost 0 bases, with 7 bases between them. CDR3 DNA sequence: TGTGCCAGCACAGGGTATAGCAATCAGCCCCAGCATTTT. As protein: CASTGYSNQPQHF.

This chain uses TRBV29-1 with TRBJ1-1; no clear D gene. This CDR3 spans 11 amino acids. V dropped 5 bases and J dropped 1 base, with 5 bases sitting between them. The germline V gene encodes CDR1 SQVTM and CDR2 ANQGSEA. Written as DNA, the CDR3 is TGCAGCGTTTCAGAGAACACTGAAGCTTTCTTT. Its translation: CSVSENTEAFF.

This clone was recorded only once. For the CDR3, the DNA is TGTGCCAGCAGCCCTTATAGCGGAAGCACAGATACGCAGTATTTT. It specifies CASSPYSGSTDTQYF. The chain employs TRBV5-5 and TRBJ2-3; D is possibly TRBD2 (6 bases). Per germline, CDR1 SGHKS and CDR2 YYEKEE (reference sequence). The CDR3 totals 15 residues. V lost 4 bases to trimming and J lost 0 bases, with 12 bases between them.

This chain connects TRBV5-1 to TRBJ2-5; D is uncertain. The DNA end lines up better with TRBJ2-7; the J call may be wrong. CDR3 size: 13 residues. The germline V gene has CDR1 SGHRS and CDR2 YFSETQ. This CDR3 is CASSLDPSYEQYF. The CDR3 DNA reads TGCGCCAGCAGCTTGGACCCTTCCTACGAGCAGTACTTC.

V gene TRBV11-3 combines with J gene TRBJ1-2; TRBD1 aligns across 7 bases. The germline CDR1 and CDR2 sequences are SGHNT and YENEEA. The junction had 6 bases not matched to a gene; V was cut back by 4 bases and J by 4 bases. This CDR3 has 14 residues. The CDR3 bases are TGTGCCAGCAGCTCTCGGACAGGTGGCTATGGCTACACCTTC. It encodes CASSSRTGGYGYTF. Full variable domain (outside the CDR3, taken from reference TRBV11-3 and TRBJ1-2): EAGVVQSPRYKIIEKKQPVAFWCNPISGHNTLYWYLQNLGQGPELLIRYENEEAVDDSQLPKDRFSAERLKGVDSTLKIQPAELGDSAVYLCASSSRTGGYGYTFGSGTRLTVV.

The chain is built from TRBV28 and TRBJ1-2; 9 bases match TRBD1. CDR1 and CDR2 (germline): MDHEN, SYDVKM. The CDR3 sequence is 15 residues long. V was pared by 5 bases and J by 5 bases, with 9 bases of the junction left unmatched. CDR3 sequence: CASSPDTGTGYGYTF. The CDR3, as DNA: TGTGCCAGCAGTCCTGACACCGGGACAGGGTATGGCTACACCTTC.

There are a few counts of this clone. The CDR3 sequence: CASSWGTGYSTDTQYF. For the CDR3, the DNA is TGCGCCAGCAGCTGGGGGACAGGTTATAGCACAGATACGCAGTATTTT. The V call is TRBV5-1, the J call TRBJ2-3; 8 bases fit TRBD1. The CDR3 runs to 16 residues. Germline CDR1 reads SGHRS; CDR2 reads YFSETQ. V gave up 3 bases and J gave up 0 bases; unmatched junction bases: 6.

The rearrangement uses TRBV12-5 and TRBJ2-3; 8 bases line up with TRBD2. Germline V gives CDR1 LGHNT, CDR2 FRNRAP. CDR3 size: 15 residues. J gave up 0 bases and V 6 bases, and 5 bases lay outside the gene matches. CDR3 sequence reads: CASGSTSESTDTQYF. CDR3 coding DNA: TGTGCTAGTGGCTCGACTAGCGAGAGCACAGATACGCAGTATTTT.

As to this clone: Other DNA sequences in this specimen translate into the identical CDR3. CDR3 coding DNA: TGCAGCGTTGGACAGGTGGGCTATGGCTACACCTTC. Amino acid sequence: CSVGQVGYGYTF. J is TRBJ1-2 and V is TRBV29-1; the D gene is possibly TRBD1 (6 bases). The CDR3 sequence is 12 residues long. Germline V gene sequence: CDR1 SQVTM, CDR2 ANQGSEA. The V and J ends lost 4 bases and 4 bases respectively, with 10 bases between them.

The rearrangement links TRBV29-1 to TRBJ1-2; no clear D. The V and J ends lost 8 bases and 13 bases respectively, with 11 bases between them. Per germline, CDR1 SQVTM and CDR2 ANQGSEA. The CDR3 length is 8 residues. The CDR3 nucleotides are TGCAGCCTCGGGTCCTTCACCTTC. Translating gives CSLGSFTF.

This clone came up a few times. CDR3 sequence (DNA): TGTGCCAGCAGCTACGAGGACTACCGGTCACCCTACAATGAGCAGTTCTTC. Translated, it gives CASSYEDYRSPYNEQFF. The chain uses TRBV5-6 and TRBJ2-1; D may be TRBD2 (6 bases). The CDR3 is 17 residues long. Deletions cut 3 bases from V and 2 bases from J, with 18 bases between. Germline values: CDR1 SGHDT, CDR2 YYEEEE.

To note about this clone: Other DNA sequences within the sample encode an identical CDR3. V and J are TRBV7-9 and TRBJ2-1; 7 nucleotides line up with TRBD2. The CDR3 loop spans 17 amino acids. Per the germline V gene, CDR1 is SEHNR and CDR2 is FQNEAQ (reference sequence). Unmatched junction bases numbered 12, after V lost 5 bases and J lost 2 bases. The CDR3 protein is CASSPKTRLAPYNEQFF. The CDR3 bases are TGTGCCAGCAGCCCCAAGACCCGACTAGCCCCCTACAATGAGCAGTTCTTC.

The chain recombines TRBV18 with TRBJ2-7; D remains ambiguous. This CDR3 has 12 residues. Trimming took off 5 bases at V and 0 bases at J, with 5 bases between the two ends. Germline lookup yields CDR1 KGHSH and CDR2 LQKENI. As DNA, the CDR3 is TGTGCCAGCTCATTGAGCTCCTACGAGCAGTACTTC. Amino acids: CASSLSSYEQYF.